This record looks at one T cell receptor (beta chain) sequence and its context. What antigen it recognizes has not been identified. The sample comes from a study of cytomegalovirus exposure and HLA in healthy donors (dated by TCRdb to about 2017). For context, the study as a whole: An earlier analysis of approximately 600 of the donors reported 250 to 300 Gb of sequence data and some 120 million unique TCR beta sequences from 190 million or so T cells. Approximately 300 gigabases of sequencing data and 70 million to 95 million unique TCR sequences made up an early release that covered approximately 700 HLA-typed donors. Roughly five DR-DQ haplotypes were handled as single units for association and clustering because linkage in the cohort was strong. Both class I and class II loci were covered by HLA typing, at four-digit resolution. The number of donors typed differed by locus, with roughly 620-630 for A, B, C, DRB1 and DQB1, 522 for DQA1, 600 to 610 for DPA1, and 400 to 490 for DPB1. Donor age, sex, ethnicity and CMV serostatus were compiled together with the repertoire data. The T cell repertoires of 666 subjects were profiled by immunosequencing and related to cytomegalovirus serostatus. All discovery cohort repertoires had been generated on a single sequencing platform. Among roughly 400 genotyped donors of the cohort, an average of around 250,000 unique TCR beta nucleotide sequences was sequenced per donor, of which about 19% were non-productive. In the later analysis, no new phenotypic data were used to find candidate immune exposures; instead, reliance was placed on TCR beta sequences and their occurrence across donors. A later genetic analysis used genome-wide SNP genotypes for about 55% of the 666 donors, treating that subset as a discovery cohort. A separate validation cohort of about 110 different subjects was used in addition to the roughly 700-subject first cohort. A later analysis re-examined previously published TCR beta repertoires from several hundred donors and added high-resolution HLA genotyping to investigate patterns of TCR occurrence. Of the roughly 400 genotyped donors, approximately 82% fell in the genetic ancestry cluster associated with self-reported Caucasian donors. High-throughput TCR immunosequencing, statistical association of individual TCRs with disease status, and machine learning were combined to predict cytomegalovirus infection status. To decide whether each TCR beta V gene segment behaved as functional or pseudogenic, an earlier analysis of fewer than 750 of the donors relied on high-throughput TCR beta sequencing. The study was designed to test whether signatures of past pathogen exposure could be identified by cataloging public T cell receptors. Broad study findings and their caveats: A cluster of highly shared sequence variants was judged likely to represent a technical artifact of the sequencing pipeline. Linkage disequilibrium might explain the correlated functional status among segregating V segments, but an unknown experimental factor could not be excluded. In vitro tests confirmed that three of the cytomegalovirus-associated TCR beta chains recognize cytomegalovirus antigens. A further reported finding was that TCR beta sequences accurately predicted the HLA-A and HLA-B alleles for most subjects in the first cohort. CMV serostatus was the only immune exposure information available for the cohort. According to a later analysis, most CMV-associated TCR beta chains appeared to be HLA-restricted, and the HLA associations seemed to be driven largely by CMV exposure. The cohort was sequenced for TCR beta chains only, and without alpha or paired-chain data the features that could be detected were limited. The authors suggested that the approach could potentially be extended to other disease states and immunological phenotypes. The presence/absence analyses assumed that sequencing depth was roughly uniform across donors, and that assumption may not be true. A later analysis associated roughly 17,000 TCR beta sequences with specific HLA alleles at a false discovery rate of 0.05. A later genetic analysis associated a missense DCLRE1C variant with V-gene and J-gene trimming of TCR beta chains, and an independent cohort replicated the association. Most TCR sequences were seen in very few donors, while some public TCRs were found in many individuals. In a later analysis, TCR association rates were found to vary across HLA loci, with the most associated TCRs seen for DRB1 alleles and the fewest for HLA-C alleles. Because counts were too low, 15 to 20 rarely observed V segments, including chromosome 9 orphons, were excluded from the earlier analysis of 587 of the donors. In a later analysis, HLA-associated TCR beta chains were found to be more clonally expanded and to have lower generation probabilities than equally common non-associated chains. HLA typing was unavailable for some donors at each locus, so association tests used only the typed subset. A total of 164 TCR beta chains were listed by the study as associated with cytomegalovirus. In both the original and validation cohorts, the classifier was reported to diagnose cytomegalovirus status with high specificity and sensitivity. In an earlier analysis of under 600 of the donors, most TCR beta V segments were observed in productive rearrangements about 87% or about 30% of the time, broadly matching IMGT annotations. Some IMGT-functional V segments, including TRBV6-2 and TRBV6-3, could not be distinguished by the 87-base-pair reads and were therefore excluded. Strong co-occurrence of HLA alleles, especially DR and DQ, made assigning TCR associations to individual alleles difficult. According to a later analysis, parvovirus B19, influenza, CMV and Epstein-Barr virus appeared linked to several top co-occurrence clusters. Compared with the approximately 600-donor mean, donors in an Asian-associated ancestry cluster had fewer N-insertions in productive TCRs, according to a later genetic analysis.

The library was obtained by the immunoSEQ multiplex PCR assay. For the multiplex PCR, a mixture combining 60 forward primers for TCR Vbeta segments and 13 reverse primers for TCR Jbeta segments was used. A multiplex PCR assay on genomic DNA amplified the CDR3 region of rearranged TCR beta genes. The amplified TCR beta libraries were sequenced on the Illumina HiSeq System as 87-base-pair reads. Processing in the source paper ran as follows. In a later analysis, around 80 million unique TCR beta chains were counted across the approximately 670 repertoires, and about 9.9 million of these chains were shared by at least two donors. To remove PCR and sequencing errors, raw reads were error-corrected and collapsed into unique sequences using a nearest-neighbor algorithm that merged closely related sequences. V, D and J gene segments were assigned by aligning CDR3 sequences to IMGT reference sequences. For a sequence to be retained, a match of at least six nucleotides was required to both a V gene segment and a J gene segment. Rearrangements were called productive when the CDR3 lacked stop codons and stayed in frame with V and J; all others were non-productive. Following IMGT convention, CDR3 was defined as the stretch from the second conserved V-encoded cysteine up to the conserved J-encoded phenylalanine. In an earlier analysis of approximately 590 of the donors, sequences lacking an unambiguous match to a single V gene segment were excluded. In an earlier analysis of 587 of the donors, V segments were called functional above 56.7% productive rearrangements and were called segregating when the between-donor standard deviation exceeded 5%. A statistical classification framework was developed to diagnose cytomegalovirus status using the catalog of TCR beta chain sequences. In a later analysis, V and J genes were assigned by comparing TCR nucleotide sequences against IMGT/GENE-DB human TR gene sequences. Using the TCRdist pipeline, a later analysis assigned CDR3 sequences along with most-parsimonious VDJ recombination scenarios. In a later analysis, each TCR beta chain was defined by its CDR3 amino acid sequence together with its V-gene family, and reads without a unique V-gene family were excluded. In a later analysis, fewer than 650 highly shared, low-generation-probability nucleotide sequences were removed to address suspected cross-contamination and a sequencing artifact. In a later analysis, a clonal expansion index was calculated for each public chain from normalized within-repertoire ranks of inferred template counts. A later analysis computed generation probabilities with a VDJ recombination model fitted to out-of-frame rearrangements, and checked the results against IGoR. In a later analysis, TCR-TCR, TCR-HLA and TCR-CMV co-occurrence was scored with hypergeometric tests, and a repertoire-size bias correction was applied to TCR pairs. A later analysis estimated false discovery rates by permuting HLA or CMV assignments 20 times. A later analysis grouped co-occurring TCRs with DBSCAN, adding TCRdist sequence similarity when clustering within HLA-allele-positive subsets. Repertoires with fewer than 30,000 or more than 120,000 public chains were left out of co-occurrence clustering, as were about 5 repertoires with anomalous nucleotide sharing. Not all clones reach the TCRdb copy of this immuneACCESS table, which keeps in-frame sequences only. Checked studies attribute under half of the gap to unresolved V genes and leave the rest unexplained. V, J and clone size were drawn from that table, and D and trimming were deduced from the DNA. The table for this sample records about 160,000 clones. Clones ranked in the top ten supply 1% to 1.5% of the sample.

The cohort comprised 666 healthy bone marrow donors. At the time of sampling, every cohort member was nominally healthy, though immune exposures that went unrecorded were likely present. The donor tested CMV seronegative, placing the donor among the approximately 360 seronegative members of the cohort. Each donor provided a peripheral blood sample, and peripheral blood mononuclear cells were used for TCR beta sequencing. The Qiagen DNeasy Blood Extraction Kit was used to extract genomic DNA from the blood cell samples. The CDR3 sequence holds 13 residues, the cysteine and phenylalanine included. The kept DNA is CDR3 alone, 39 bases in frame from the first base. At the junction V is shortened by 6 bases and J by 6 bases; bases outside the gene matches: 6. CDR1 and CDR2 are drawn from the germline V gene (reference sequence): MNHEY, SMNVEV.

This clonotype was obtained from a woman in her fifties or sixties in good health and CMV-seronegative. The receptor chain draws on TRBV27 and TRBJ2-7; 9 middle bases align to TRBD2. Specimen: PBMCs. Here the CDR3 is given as CASRLAGSREQYF. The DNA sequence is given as TGTGCCAGCAGGCTAGCGGGGTCACGCGAGCAGTACTTC.